This TCR beta chain stems from a study of Ad26.COV2.S vaccination and SARS-CoV-2 variants. Stated treatment: some 20 received Ad26.COV2.S at low or high dose, single or two shots; about 5 received placebo; per-sample allocation not given. Samples analyzed were those drawn on day 63 after the first vaccine or placebo injection. Produced via immunoSEQ multiplex PCR; TCRdb's table is partial and in-frame only. The sample lists some 640,000 clones, about 89% seen once, with around 1.5% in the top ten. Trimming cost V 0 bases and J 2 bases, with 16 bases left between them. Germline-derived CDR1 and CDR2 are LGHNA and YSLEER. This CDR3 has 17 residues.

The rearrangement joins TRBV4-3 to TRBJ1-2; the D gene is possibly TRBD1 (6 bases). This material consisted of peripheral blood, taken in a trial of Ad26.COV2.S vaccine versus placebo. The sequence was collected from a person between 18 and 60 years old who received the Ad26.COV2.S COVID-19 vaccine or a placebo. The CDR3 sequence is CASSQEPPGALNYGYTF. The DNA of the CDR3 is TGCGCCAGCAGCCAAGAACCTCCAGGGGCCTTGAACTATGGCTACACCTTC.